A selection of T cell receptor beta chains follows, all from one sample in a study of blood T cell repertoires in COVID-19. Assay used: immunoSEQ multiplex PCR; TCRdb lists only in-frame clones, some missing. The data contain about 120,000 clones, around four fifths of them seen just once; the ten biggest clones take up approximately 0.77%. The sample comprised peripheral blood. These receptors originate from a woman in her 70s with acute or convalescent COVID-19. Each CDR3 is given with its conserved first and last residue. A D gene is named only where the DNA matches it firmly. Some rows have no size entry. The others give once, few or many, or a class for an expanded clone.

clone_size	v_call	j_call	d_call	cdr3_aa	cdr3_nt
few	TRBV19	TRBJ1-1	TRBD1	CASSHRGGNTEAFF	TGTGCCAGTAGCCACAGGGGGGGGAACACTGAAGCTTTCTTT
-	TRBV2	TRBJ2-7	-	CASMESRGSYEQYF	TGTGCCAGCATGGAAAGCAGGGGTTCCTACGAGCAGTACTTC
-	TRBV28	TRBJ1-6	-	CATLGLTLHF	TGTGCCACCTTGGGGCTCACCCTCCACTTT
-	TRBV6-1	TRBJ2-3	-	CASSEDRSTDTQYF	TGTGCCAGCAGTGAAGACAGAAGCACAGATACGCAGTATTTT
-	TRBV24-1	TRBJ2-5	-	CATSDPGETQYF	TGTGCCACCAGTGATCCCGGGGAGACCCAGTACTTC
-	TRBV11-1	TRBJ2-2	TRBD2	CASSLGRAGGPGELFF	TGTGCCAGCAGCTTAGGTCGGGCGGGAGGGCCCGGGGAGCTGTTTTTT
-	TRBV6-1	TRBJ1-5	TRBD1	CASSLTGEGNQPQHF	TGTGCCAGCAGTTTGACAGGGGAGGGCAATCAGCCCCAGCATTTT
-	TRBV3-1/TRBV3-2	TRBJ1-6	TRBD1	CASSQDRGQNFNSPLHF	TGTGCCAGCAGCCAAGATCGGGGACAGAACTTTAATTCACCCCTCCACTTT
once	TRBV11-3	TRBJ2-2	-	CASSLDLQGNTGELFF	TGTGCCAGCAGCTTAGATCTTCAGGGGAACACCGGGGAGCTGTTTTTT
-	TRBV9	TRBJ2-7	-	CASSDGRDKYEQYF	TGTGCCAGCAGTGATGGGCGGGATAAATACGAGCAGTACTTC
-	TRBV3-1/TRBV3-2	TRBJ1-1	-	CASSRSTANTEAFF	TGTGCCAGCAGCCGATCGACAGCGAACACTGAAGCTTTCTTT
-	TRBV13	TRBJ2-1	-	CASSQVGRNNEQFF	TGTGCCAGCAGCCAGGTGGGGCGCAACAATGAGCAGTTCTTC
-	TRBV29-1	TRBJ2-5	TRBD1	CSGDRGQGETQYF	TGCAGCGGTGACAGGGGGCAGGGGGAGACCCAGTACTTC
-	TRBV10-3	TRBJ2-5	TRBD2	CAISEVLAGPSAQYF	TGTGCCATCAGTGAGGTACTAGCGGGGCCCTCGGCCCAGTACTTC
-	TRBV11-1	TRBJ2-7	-	CASSSHQTYEQYF	TGTGCCAGCAGCTCCCACCAGACCTACGAGCAGTACTTC
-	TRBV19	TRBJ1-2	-	CASSDLLTGAYGYTF	TGTGCCAGTAGTGACCTACTGACGGGAGCCTATGGCTACACCTTC
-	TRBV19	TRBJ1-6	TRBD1	CASSIDLTGNTSPLHF	TGTGCCAGTAGTATAGATCTGACAGGGAACACTTCACCCCTCCACTTT
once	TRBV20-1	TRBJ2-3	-	CSASRDSFSNTQYF	TGCAGTGCTAGTCGGGACTCCTTTTCGAATACGCAGTATTTT
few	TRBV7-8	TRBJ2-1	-	CASSLSDEQFF	TGTGCCAGCAGCTTAAGCGATGAGCAGTTCTTC
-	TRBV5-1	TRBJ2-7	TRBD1	CASSFRDRVSYEQYF	TGCGCCAGCAGCTTCCGGGACAGGGTCTCCTACGAGCAGTACTTC
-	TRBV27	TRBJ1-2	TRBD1	CASSPPGQVYGYTF	TGTGCCAGCAGTCCGCCGGGACAGGTCTATGGCTACACCTTC
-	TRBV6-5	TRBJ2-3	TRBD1	CASSQDRATDTQYF	TGTGCCAGCAGTCAGGACAGGGCCACAGATACGCAGTATTTT
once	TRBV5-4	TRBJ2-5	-	CASSSPGGLETQYF	TGTGCCAGCAGTTCCCCTGGGGGCCTGGAGACCCAGTACTTC
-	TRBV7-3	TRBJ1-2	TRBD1	CASSLRGPGQSSNYGYTF	TGTGCCAGCAGCTTAAGGGGCCCGGGACAGAGCTCTAACTATGGCTACACCTTC
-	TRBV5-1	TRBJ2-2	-	CASSFSGVNTGELFF	TGCGCCAGCAGCTTCAGCGGAGTCAACACCGGGGAGCTGTTTTTT
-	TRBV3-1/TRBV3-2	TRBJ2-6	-	CASSQALMGASGANVLTF	TGTGCCAGCAGCCAAGCTCTTATGGGGGCTTCTGGGGCCAACGTCCTGACTTTC
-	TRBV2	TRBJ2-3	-	CASSVRRLETQYF	TGTGCCAGCAGTGTCCGAAGACTAGAGACGCAGTATTTT
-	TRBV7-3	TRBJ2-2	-	CASSRPTGSAGELFF	TGTGCCAGCAGCCGACCCACCGGAAGCGCCGGGGAGCTGTTTTTT
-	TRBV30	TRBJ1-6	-	CAWSPGWGGKSSYNSPLHF	TGTGCCTGGAGTCCCGGCTGGGGGGGGAAAAGCTCCTATAATTCACCCCTCCACTTT
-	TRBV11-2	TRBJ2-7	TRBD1	CASSPIRTGGGHEQYF	TGTGCCAGCAGCCCCATTCGGACAGGGGGAGGCCACGAGCAGTACTTC
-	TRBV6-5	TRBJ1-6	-	CASSLDRTHSPLHF	TGTGCCAGCAGTCTCGACAGGACTCATTCACCCCTCCACTTT
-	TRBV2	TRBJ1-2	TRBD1	CASSVRTGGSYGYTF	TGTGCCAGCAGTGTAAGGACAGGGGGCTCCTATGGCTACACCTTC
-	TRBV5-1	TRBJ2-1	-	CASSLASTPNNEQFF	TGCGCCAGCAGCTTGGCTTCTACCCCGAACAATGAGCAGTTCTTC
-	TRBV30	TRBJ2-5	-	CAWGGADATQYF	TGTGCCTGGGGGGGGGCGGATGCGACCCAGTACTTC
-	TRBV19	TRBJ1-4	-	CASLSRGLDEKLFF	TGTGCCAGTCTCTCGCGGGGTTTAGACGAAAAACTGTTTTTT
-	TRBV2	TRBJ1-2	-	CASSEGVAGSYGYTF	TGTGCCAGCAGTGAAGGTGTGGCTGGGAGCTATGGCTACACCTTC
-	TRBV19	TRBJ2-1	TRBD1	CASAGTGDHNEQFF	TGTGCCTCCGCCGGGACAGGGGACCACAATGAGCAGTTCTTC